The source of this T cell receptor beta chain is a study of CD8 T cells in ankylosing spondylitis. General study findings and limits: Reportedly, matched ankylosing spondylitis synovial fluid was significantly enriched for disease-linked clones. A CD8+ phenotype characterized the disease-linked clones, which were relatively rare in peripheral blood.

TCRdb reprocessed the 5' RACE reads via MiXCR and lists one record per CDR3 protein. The sample includes about 340,000 distinct CDR3 sequences, over 12% of them seen just once. The CDR3 totals 16 residues. The germline CDR1 and CDR2 sequences are MGHRA and YSYEKL. Trimming cost V 0 bases and J 4 bases, with 13 bases left between them. Points on this clonotype: Antigen specificity is unknown.

J is TRBJ2-1 and V is TRBV4-1; no clear D gene. Material: blood, either unsorted or a sorted T cell fraction (not recorded which). The clonotype originates from a male donor with ankylosing spondylitis or in good health (not recorded which). The CDR3 reads CASSQERQPPYNEQFF. Written as DNA, the CDR3 is TGCGCCAGCAGCCAAGAAAGGCAGCCGCCTTACAATGAGCAGTTCTTC.